The rows below give T cell receptor beta chains drawn from one sample of a study of T cells in Graves' hyperthyroidism and ophthalmopathy. One entry per CDR3 protein results from TCRdb running MiXCR on the multiplex PCR reads. The data show hundreds of thousands of distinct CDR3 sequences, approximately 15% seen once. Sequenced: blood. Source of these receptors: a woman aged 40 to 55 with Graves' ophthalmopathy. The CDR3 runs from the conserved cysteine through the conserved F or W. Fields, in order: V gene, clone size, J gene, D gene, CDR3 DNA, CDR3 protein. The D gene is left open where the match is weak. Clone sizes are given selectively: once, few, many, or a class where the clone is expanded.

V gene: TRBV6-5
clone size: many
J gene: TRBJ1-3
D gene: TRBD1
CDR3 DNA: TGTGCCAGCAGGGCGGGACAGGGCTCTGGAAACACCATATATTTT
CDR3 protein: CASRAGQGSGNTIYF

V gene: TRBV28
clone size: -
J gene: TRBJ2-7
D gene: TRBD2
CDR3 DNA: TGTGCCAGCAGTCCCTACGGACTAGCGGGAGCCCACGAGCAGTACTTC
CDR3 protein: CASSPYGLAGAHEQYF

V gene: TRBV4-1
clone size: few
J gene: TRBJ2-6
D gene: TRBD1
CDR3 DNA: TGCGCCAGCAGCCAGGATACAGGGGCTGGGGCCAACGTCCTGACTTTC
CDR3 protein: CASSQDTGAGANVLTF

V gene: TRBV20-1
clone size: many
J gene: TRBJ2-7
D gene: TRBD2
CDR3 DNA: TGCAGTGCGAGGGAGGGGGCGCTGACTAGCGGGGGGGCGCAGTACTTC
CDR3 protein: CSAREGALTSGGAQYF

V gene: TRBV12-3/TRBV12-4
clone size: many
J gene: TRBJ2-7
D gene: TRBD1
CDR3 DNA: TGTGCCAGCAACAGACAGGGGGTCTCGGGGGAGCAGTACTTC
CDR3 protein: CASNRQGVSGEQYF

V gene: TRBV2
clone size: many
J gene: TRBJ2-7
D gene: TRBD1
CDR3 DNA: TGTGCCAGCAACGACAGGGGGCTTCTGGACGAGCAGTACTTC
CDR3 protein: CASNDRGLLDEQYF

V gene: TRBV29-1
clone size: many
J gene: TRBJ1-1
D gene: TRBD1
CDR3 DNA: TGCAGCGTTGAAGTGGTGACAGGGTACACTGAAGCTTTCTTT
CDR3 protein: CSVEVVTGYTEAFF

V gene: TRBV5-1
clone size: many
J gene: TRBJ2-3
D gene: -
CDR3 DNA: TGCGCCAGCAGCTTGGGACAGGCTGATACGCAGTATTTT
CDR3 protein: CASSLGQADTQYF

V gene: TRBV5-1
clone size: -
J gene: TRBJ2-6
D gene: -
CDR3 DNA: TGCGCCAGCAGCTTGAAATTGACTGGGGCCAACGTCCTGACTTTC
CDR3 protein: CASSLKLTGANVLTF

V gene: TRBV7-3
clone size: many
J gene: TRBJ2-1
D gene: -
CDR3 DNA: TGTGCCAGCAGCCCCACCGCCTCCTACAATGAGCAGTTCTTC
CDR3 protein: CASSPTASYNEQFF

V gene: TRBV11-2
clone size: many
J gene: TRBJ2-2
D gene: TRBD2
CDR3 DNA: TGTGCCAGCAAGGTATCTCGGACTAGCGGTCACACCGGGGAGCTGTTTTTT
CDR3 protein: CASKVSRTSGHTGELFF

V gene: TRBV6-4
clone size: many
J gene: TRBJ2-7
D gene: TRBD2
CDR3 DNA: TGTGCCAGCAGTCCTACGCCCCCGGGGACTAGCGGAACCTACGAGCAGTACTTC
CDR3 protein: CASSPTPPGTSGTYEQYF

V gene: TRBV6-2/TRBV6-3
clone size: -
J gene: TRBJ2-4
D gene: -
CDR3 DNA: TGTGCCAGCAGTTTCTCCTCTCTAAGCGGTGTTCTAGCCAAAAACATTCAGTACTTC
CDR3 protein: CASSFSSLSGVLAKNIQYF

V gene: TRBV6-5
clone size: many
J gene: TRBJ2-5
D gene: -
CDR3 DNA: TGTGCCAGCAGTTACGGAGGGGAGACCCAGTACTTC
CDR3 protein: CASSYGGETQYF

V gene: TRBV14
clone size: -
J gene: TRBJ1-6
D gene: TRBD1
CDR3 DNA: TGTGCCAGCAGCCAAGATTGGACAGGGGTGTCCTATAATTCACCCCTCCACTTT
CDR3 protein: CASSQDWTGVSYNSPLHF

V gene: TRBV4-1
clone size: -
J gene: TRBJ2-7
D gene: TRBD1
CDR3 DNA: TGCGCCAGCAGCAGGAGTCTTGGACAGGATCTCTCCTACGAGCAGTACTTC
CDR3 protein: CASSRSLGQDLSYEQYF

V gene: TRBV28
clone size: many
J gene: TRBJ1-2
D gene: -
CDR3 DNA: TGTGCCAGCACAACTCGGACAAGCTACACCTTC
CDR3 protein: CASTTRTSYTF

V gene: TRBV6-2/TRBV6-3
clone size: -
J gene: TRBJ2-7
D gene: -
CDR3 DNA: TGTGCCAGCAGTTACGGGCCAGGGCGGGTCGACGAGCAGTACTTC
CDR3 protein: CASSYGPGRVDEQYF

V gene: TRBV20-1
clone size: -
J gene: TRBJ2-2
D gene: -
CDR3 DNA: TGCAGTGCTCCGAGCGGCACCGGGGAGCTGTTTTTT
CDR3 protein: CSAPSGTGELFF

V gene: TRBV7-9
clone size: many
J gene: TRBJ1-1
D gene: -
CDR3 DNA: TGTGCCAGCAGGGGACCGGGACTGATAGACACTGAAGCTTTCTTT
CDR3 protein: CASRGPGLIDTEAFF

V gene: TRBV11-3
clone size: many
J gene: TRBJ1-1
D gene: -
CDR3 DNA: TGTGCCAGCAGCTTACGGTCAGGCACTGAAGCTTTCTTT
CDR3 protein: CASSLRSGTEAFF

V gene: TRBV19
clone size: many
J gene: TRBJ1-1
D gene: -
CDR3 DNA: TGTGCCAGTAGTACGACAGGAGGTCTGGCTGAAGCTTTCTTT
CDR3 protein: CASSTTGGLAEAFF

V gene: TRBV20-1
clone size: many
J gene: TRBJ1-2
D gene: -
CDR3 DNA: TGCAGTGCTAGAGATCCTATGCGTGATGGCTACACCTTC
CDR3 protein: CSARDPMRDGYTF

V gene: TRBV27
clone size: many
J gene: TRBJ1-5
D gene: TRBD1
CDR3 DNA: TGTGCCAGCAGTTTAGAGAAGGGGGCGAATCAGCCCCAGCATTTT
CDR3 protein: CASSLEKGANQPQHF

V gene: TRBV19
clone size: few
J gene: TRBJ2-3
D gene: -
CDR3 DNA: TGTGCCAGTATCGATCTAAGTGTCGCAGATACGCAGTATTTT
CDR3 protein: CASIDLSVADTQYF

V gene: TRBV28
clone size: many
J gene: TRBJ2-5
D gene: -
CDR3 DNA: TGTGCCAGCACAGACGGGGGGCTTCTGGAGACCCAGTACTTC
CDR3 protein: CASTDGGLLETQYF

V gene: TRBV27
clone size: many
J gene: TRBJ2-5
D gene: -
CDR3 DNA: TGTGCCAGCAGTTTATCGATCGTCCAAGAGACCCAGTACTTC
CDR3 protein: CASSLSIVQETQYF

V gene: TRBV20-1
clone size: many
J gene: TRBJ2-7
D gene: TRBD1
CDR3 DNA: TGCAGTGCCCCCGGACAGGTATCCTACGAGCAGTACTTC
CDR3 protein: CSAPGQVSYEQYF

V gene: TRBV24-1
clone size: many
J gene: TRBJ2-5
D gene: -
CDR3 DNA: TGTGCCACCAGTGACCGGTCGGTCCTAAAACAAGAGACCCAGTACTTC
CDR3 protein: CATSDRSVLKQETQYF

V gene: TRBV7-8
clone size: many
J gene: TRBJ1-2
D gene: -
CDR3 DNA: TGTGCCAGCAGCTTAGTCGAGGGGCCTTACTCTTTGCCGGTCTTC
CDR3 protein: CASSLVEGPYSLPVF

V gene: TRBV20-1
clone size: -
J gene: TRBJ2-7
D gene: TRBD1
CDR3 DNA: TGCAGTGCTAGAGTGGACAGGGCCCGATACGAGCAGTACTTC
CDR3 protein: CSARVDRARYEQYF

V gene: TRBV7-8
clone size: -
J gene: TRBJ2-4
D gene: TRBD1
CDR3 DNA: TGTGCCAGCAGCTTAGCGTGGCAGGGGGTCAAAAACATTCAGTACTTC
CDR3 protein: CASSLAWQGVKNIQYF

V gene: TRBV4-1
clone size: many
J gene: TRBJ2-6
D gene: -
CDR3 DNA: TGCGCCAGCAGCCAAGGGGCCGGTTCTGGGGCCAACGTCCTGACTTTC
CDR3 protein: CASSQGAGSGANVLTF

V gene: TRBV20-1
clone size: many
J gene: TRBJ1-2
D gene: -
CDR3 DNA: TGCAGTGCTAGAGATGTCGGGGGTGGTAACTATGGCTACACCTTC
CDR3 protein: CSARDVGGGNYGYTF

V gene: TRBV2
clone size: many
J gene: TRBJ1-5
D gene: -
CDR3 DNA: TGTGCCAGCAGTGAACTAATTGGCAATCAGCCCCAGCATTTT
CDR3 protein: CASSELIGNQPQHF

V gene: TRBV6-1
clone size: few
J gene: TRBJ2-7
D gene: TRBD2
CDR3 DNA: TGTGCCAGCAGAAATCCGGGACTAGCGGGAGGCGAGCAGTACTTC
CDR3 protein: CASRNPGLAGGEQYF

V gene: TRBV18
clone size: few
J gene: TRBJ2-5
D gene: TRBD2
CDR3 DNA: TGTGCCAGCTCACCATGGGGAGGGGATCAAGAGACCCAGTACTTC
CDR3 protein: CASSPWGGDQETQYF

V gene: TRBV27
clone size: many
J gene: TRBJ2-5
D gene: -
CDR3 DNA: TGTGCCAGCAGTTTATCCCAGAATAGGGAGACCCAGTACTTC
CDR3 protein: CASSLSQNRETQYF

V gene: TRBV10-3
clone size: many
J gene: TRBJ2-5
D gene: -
CDR3 DNA: TGTGCCATCAGACCGGAGCACGAGGCGGGGACCCAGTACTTC
CDR3 protein: CAIRPEHEAGTQYF

V gene: TRBV28
clone size: many
J gene: TRBJ1-3
D gene: -
CDR3 DNA: TGTGCCAGCAGTTTAGGAGGGTGGAACACCATATATTTT
CDR3 protein: CASSLGGWNTIYF

V gene: TRBV5-6
clone size: -
J gene: TRBJ1-1
D gene: -
CDR3 DNA: TGTGCCAGCAGCTTGGGGTTCTTGGCAGTTCAAGCTTTCTTT
CDR3 protein: CASSLGFLAVQAFF

V gene: TRBV20-1
clone size: -
J gene: TRBJ2-7
D gene: TRBD2
CDR3 DNA: TGCAGTGCTACGGGGAGGCTAGCGGGAAGTCGCGAGCAGTACTTC
CDR3 protein: CSATGRLAGSREQYF

V gene: TRBV9
clone size: many
J gene: TRBJ2-7
D gene: -
CDR3 DNA: TGTGCCAGCAGCGCTTCCGGGACCCCGGGGGCCTACGAGCAGTACTTC
CDR3 protein: CASSASGTPGAYEQYF

V gene: TRBV6-5
clone size: many
J gene: TRBJ1-2
D gene: TRBD1
CDR3 DNA: TGTGCCAGCAACCGGGACAGGGGCCGAACGGAGCACGGCTACACCTTC
CDR3 protein: CASNRDRGRTEHGYTF

V gene: TRBV28
clone size: many
J gene: TRBJ2-5
D gene: -
CDR3 DNA: TGTGCCAGCAGCCCCGGAGTCCAAGAGACCCAGTACTTC
CDR3 protein: CASSPGVQETQYF

V gene: TRBV28
clone size: many
J gene: TRBJ2-5
D gene: -
CDR3 DNA: TGTGCCAGCATTCAGGGAGAGACCCAGTACTTC
CDR3 protein: CASIQGETQYF

V gene: TRBV13
clone size: few
J gene: TRBJ1-6
D gene: TRBD1
CDR3 DNA: TGTGCCAGCAGCTTAGGAACCCCGCGACAGGGCTTAAGGTCACCCCTCCACTTT
CDR3 protein: CASSLGTPRQGLRSPLHF

V gene: TRBV20-1
clone size: many
J gene: TRBJ1-1
D gene: -
CDR3 DNA: TGCAGTGCTCGGGGGGCGAACACTGAAGCTTTCTTT
CDR3 protein: CSARGANTEAFF

V gene: TRBV28
clone size: many
J gene: TRBJ1-2
D gene: -
CDR3 DNA: TGTGCCAGCAGTATACCCGGGGGATCCTATGGCTACACCTTC
CDR3 protein: CASSIPGGSYGYTF

V gene: TRBV6-2/TRBV6-3
clone size: -
J gene: TRBJ2-7
D gene: -
CDR3 DNA: TGTGCCAGCAGTTACTCGAGCTATAGAAGGGCGGGCTACGAGCAGTACTTC
CDR3 protein: CASSYSSYRRAGYEQYF

V gene: TRBV6-2/TRBV6-3
clone size: many
J gene: TRBJ1-5
D gene: -
CDR3 DNA: TGTGCCAGCAGTTACTCGCGGAGCCGGTGGAGTCAGCCCCAGCATTTT
CDR3 protein: CASSYSRSRWSQPQHF

V gene: TRBV18
clone size: few
J gene: TRBJ1-5
D gene: -
CDR3 DNA: TGTGCCAGCTCGCCGGCGAGGGAAGATCAGCCCCAGCATTTT
CDR3 protein: CASSPAREDQPQHF

V gene: TRBV7-9
clone size: many
J gene: TRBJ1-2
D gene: -
CDR3 DNA: TGTGCCAGCAGGCAGGACAATAACTATGGCTACACCTTC
CDR3 protein: CASRQDNNYGYTF

V gene: TRBV7-2
clone size: few
J gene: TRBJ1-5
D gene: -
CDR3 DNA: TGTGCCAGCAGCTTAGCGTCGGGACCATATAGCAATCAGCCCCAGCATTTT
CDR3 protein: CASSLASGPYSNQPQHF

V gene: TRBV4-3
clone size: many
J gene: TRBJ1-2
D gene: TRBD1
CDR3 DNA: TGCGCCAGCAGCCAAGATGGGACAGTGGGCCATGACTACACCTTC
CDR3 protein: CASSQDGTVGHDYTF

V gene: TRBV27
clone size: -
J gene: TRBJ2-2
D gene: TRBD1
CDR3 DNA: TGTGCCAGCAGGGGCAATACAGGGGCCGGGGAGCTGTTTTTT
CDR3 protein: CASRGNTGAGELFF

V gene: TRBV6-1
clone size: many
J gene: TRBJ1-1
D gene: -
CDR3 DNA: TGTGCCAGCAGTCGAGGGGGGGAAAACACTGAAGCTTTCTTT
CDR3 protein: CASSRGGENTEAFF

V gene: TRBV15
clone size: many
J gene: TRBJ1-1
D gene: -
CDR3 DNA: TGTGCCACCAGCAGAAGCGGACAGACGAACACTGAAGCTTTCTTT
CDR3 protein: CATSRSGQTNTEAFF

V gene: TRBV19
clone size: few
J gene: TRBJ2-7
D gene: -
CDR3 DNA: TGTGCCAGTAGTATAGCCAGGGACTCCTACGAGCAGTACTTC
CDR3 protein: CASSIARDSYEQYF